This T cell receptor (beta chain) was found in a study of OX40 agonist ivuxolimab in advanced cancers. Study information: The patients received agonistic anti-OX40 (CD134) antibody ivuxolimab.

Looked up from germline, CDR1 is LGHNA and CDR2 is YNFKEQ. Trimming stripped 4 bases from V and 7 bases from J, with 14 bases between. This CDR3 has 14 residues. Measured with immunoSEQ multiplex PCR; TCRdb has only the in-frame clones, and not every one. The sample shows 45,000 to 70,000 clones, around 83% of them seen only once. The origin of this receptor is an adult with an advanced solid tumor such as melanoma, head and neck, liver or kidney cancer. The specimen comprised CD4+ or CD8+ T cells sorted from blood, sampled in a trial of the OX40 agonist ivuxolimab. The chain employs TRBV4-2 and TRBJ2-1; possibly TRBD1 or TRBD2 for D (6 bases each). CDR3 nucleotide sequence: TGTGCCAGCAGCCGGGGGGCAGCAGGGAATGAGCAGTTCTTC. Amino acid sequence: CASSRGAAGNEQFF.